Included here is one TCR beta chain sequence, with context. The data are from a study of blood T cell repertoires in COVID-19. Looking at the study overall: Italy, Spain and the United States were the sources of the convalescent and acute COVID-19 samples.

V shed 0 bases and J 5 bases; nucleotides not matched to a gene: 10. The germline V gene has CDR1 SGHRS and CDR2 YFSETQ. CDR3 length: 17 amino acids. The assay was immunoSEQ multiplex PCR, and TCRdb's table has in-frame clones only and misses some. The sample comprises 300,000 or so clones, about nine tenths of which are singletons, and more than 9% rests with the top ten. Donors in Cohort 3 counted as recovered after two negative PCRs, clearance, or symptom resolution. The sample was PBMCs or T cells enriched from blood (not recorded which). This sequence originates from a woman aged 18-30 years who had recovered from COVID-19. The genes are TRBV5-1 and TRBJ1-1; 10 bases align to TRBD1. CDR3 DNA: TGCGCCAGCAGCTTGGCAGGACAGGGGGACTGGGGAACTGAAGCTTTCTTT. This gives the protein CASSLAGQGDWGTEAFF. Together with reference TRBV5-1 and TRBJ1-1, the CDR3 gives the full variable domain: KAGVTQTPRYLIKTRGQQVTLSCSPISGHRSVSWYQQTPGQGLQFLFEYFSETQRNKGNFPGRFSGRQFSNSRSEMNVSTLELGDSALYLCASSLAGQGDWGTEAFFGQGTRLTVV.